The 11 T cell receptor beta chains below were found in one sample sequenced in a study of beta chain features in type 1 diabetes. These TCRs' antigens remain unknown. Of the isolated RNA, all was reverse transcribed, and so the sequenced material was expressed TCRB transcripts. Assay: immunoSEQ multiplex PCR; the TCRdb copy retains only in-frame clones and omits some. The sample has about 120,000 clones, about a sixth seen once; the top ten hold over 2%. Study-level findings and limits: Type 1 diabetes patients showed a moderate but significant shortening of TCRB CDR3s in all four CD4+ subsets.

Sequencing was done on a sample of central memory CD4+ T cells from blood. These receptors all come from a man in his thirties or forties with type 1 diabetes.

V usage is TRBV18 and J usage is TRBJ2-7; D possibly uses TRBD1 or TRBD2 (6 bases each). Trimming left V 3 bases short and J 3 bases short, with 15 bases between. The CDR3 contains 15 residues. Germline V lookup: CDR1 KGHSH, CDR2 LQKENI. CDR3 bases: TGTGCCAGCTCACCCGGATGGGGGGCTAACTACGAGCAGTACTTC. Its translation is CASSPGWGANYEQYF.

This sequence joins TRBV7-2 and TRBJ2-5; D not certain. The CDR3 consists of 13 residues. V shed 5 bases and J shed 2 bases, with 9 bases lying between them. Germline CDR1 reads SGHTA; CDR2 reads FQGNSA. The CDR3 region is CASSNVRQETQYF. The CDR3 DNA reads TGTGCCAGCAGCAACGTCAGGCAAGAGACCCAGTACTTC.

This clone has just a few counts. V gene TRBV9 combines with J gene TRBJ2-5; 8 bases map to TRBD1. The tail of the sequence fits TRBJ2-7 better, so the J call may be wrong. CDR3 length equals 15 residues. The germline CDR1 and CDR2 sequences are SGDLS and YYNGEE. In DNA form, the CDR3 reads TGTGCCAGCAGCGTGACAGGGGTAAGCTCCTACGAGCAGTACTTC. Translation: CASSVTGVSSYEQYF.

This clone was seen a few times. The rearrangement joins TRBV4-1 to TRBJ1-3; tentative D call: TRBD1 (6 bases). The CDR3 is made up of 19 amino acids. V dropped 0 bases and J dropped 0 bases, with 18 bases sitting between them. The germline V gene has CDR1 MGHRA and CDR2 YSYEKL. CDR3 nucleotides: TGCGCCAGCAGCCAAGATATGGACAGCGTCCTAATCTCTGGAAACACCATATATTTT. This gives the protein CASSQDMDSVLISGNTIYF.

The V gene is TRBV4-3, the J gene TRBJ2-1, with a weak D call TRBD1 (6 bases). Germline V CDR1 and CDR2: LGHNA, YSLEER. This CDR3 spans 17 amino acids. With 6 bases removed from V and 3 bases from J, the gap between germline ends came to 21 bases. The CDR3 protein is CASSRGSGTINYNEQFF. Written as DNA, the CDR3 is TGCGCCAGCAGTCGTGGCTCCGGGACAATCAACTACAATGAGCAGTTCTTC.

This clone turned up a few times. The gene calls are TRBV30 and TRBJ1-5; possible D gene TRBD1, 5 bases. CDR1 GTSNPN and CDR2 SVGIG come from the germline V gene (reference sequence). V was clipped by 3 bases and J by 4 bases, with 16 bases between them. The CDR3 totals 15 residues. The CDR3 loop is CAWRAGSGRNQPQHF. In nucleotides, the CDR3 is TGTGCCTGGAGGGCGGGGTCGGGGCGGAATCAGCCCCAGCATTTT.

This clone came up a few times. The chain employs TRBV7-9 and TRBJ2-1; perhaps TRBD2 as D (5 bases). CDR1 is SEHNR and CDR2 is FQNEAQ in the germline V gene (reference sequence). The ends were cut back, 7 bases at V and 9 bases at J, with 16 bases in the middle. CDR3 length: 13 residues. CDR3 DNA: TGTGCCAGCATCACCCCCTACGAGGGTGAGCAGTTCTTC. This sequence encodes CASITPYEGEQFF.

CDR3 DNA: TGTGCCAGCAGTGAAGGGACGGCCTACCGGGAAGCTTTCTTT. Residues: CASSEGTAYREAFF. The chain uses TRBV2 and TRBJ1-1, with D unresolved. This CDR3 has 14 residues. Germline V gives CDR1 SNHLY, CDR2 FYNNEI. Deletions cut 1 base from V and 8 bases from J, with 14 bases between.

In this sample, this clone turned up a few times. This CDR3 is CASSPFLLTGTGGRDTQYF. The CDR3 nucleotides read TGTGCCAGCTCACCATTCCTTCTTACCGGGACAGGGGGCCGTGATACGCAGTATTTT. The chain links TRBV18 to TRBJ2-3; 12 positions match TRBD1. Germline trimming cut 2 bases from V and 6 bases from J; bases unmatched to any gene: 15. This CDR3 is 19 amino acids long. CDR1 and CDR2 (germline): KGHSH, LQKENI.

The chain recombines TRBV2 with TRBJ2-7; D is perhaps TRBD1 or TRBD2 (5 bases each). V lost 8 bases and J 4 bases, leaving 9 bases between the germline ends. The CDR3 consists of 11 residues. Germline V gene lookup returns CDR1 SNHLY and CDR2 FYNNEI. CDR3: CASGDLYEQYF. The CDR3 nucleotides are TGTGCCAGCGGGGACCTTTACGAGCAGTACTTC.

This clone was detected many times. The chain carries TRBV25-1 and TRBJ2-2; D may match TRBD1 or TRBD2 (5 bases each). This CDR3 contains 15 residues. The V end was cut by 3 bases, the J end by 4 bases, with 12 bases between. Germline V CDR1 and CDR2: MGHDK, SYGVNS. CDR3 region: CASSDSGTSTGELFF. In DNA, the CDR3 is TGTGCCAGCAGTGATTCCGGGACGAGCACCGGGGAGCTGTTTTTT.